The TCR beta chain described here comes from a study of T cell repertoires in cytomegalovirus infection. V trimming: 5 bases; J trimming: 4 bases; junction bases outside the gene matches: 3. The V gene's germline CDR1 is SQVTM and CDR2 ANQGSEA. This CDR3 region has 13 residues. TCRdb passed the reads through MiXCR, listing each CDR3 protein once. The table has about 140,000 distinct CDR3 sequences, 5.5% to 8% seen once. Sequencing was done on a sample of PBMCs. The sequence was collected from a human donor in good health (CMV status not recorded). Some clones in this sample may be carry-over from other donors' samples. This sequence joins TRBV29-1 and TRBJ2-2; 8 bases line up with TRBD1. This CDR3 reads CSVQGAGTGELFF. The CDR3 nucleotides are TGCAGCGTTCAGGGGGCAGGCACCGGGGAGCTGTTTTTT.